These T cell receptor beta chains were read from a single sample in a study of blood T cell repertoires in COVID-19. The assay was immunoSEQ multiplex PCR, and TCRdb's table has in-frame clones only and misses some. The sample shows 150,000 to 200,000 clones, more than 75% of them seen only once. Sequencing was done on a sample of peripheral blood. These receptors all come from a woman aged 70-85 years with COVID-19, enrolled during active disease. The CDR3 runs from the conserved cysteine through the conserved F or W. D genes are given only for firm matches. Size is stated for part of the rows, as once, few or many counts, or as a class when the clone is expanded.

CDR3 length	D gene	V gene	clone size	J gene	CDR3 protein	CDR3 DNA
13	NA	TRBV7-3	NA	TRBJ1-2	CASSPNPVDGYTF	TGTGCCAGCAGCCCAAACCCAGTTGATGGCTACACCTTC
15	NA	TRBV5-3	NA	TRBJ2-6	CARSFIFSGANVLTF	TGTGCCAGAAGCTTTATCTTCTCGGGGGCCAACGTCCTGACTTTC
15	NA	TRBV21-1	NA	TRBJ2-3	CASSLRLIRTDTQYF	TGTGCCAGCAGCCTTCGACTGATTAGAACAGATACGCAGTATTTT
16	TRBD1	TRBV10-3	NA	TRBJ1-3	CAISERTGYSGNTIYF	TGTGCCATCAGTGAACGGACAGGATACTCTGGAAACACCATATATTTT
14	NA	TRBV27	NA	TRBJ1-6	CASSLSNRNSPLHF	TGTGCCAGCAGTTTATCGAACAGAAATTCACCCCTCCACTTT
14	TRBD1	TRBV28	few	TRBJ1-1	CASSSGQGGTEAFF	TGTGCCAGCAGTTCGGGACAGGGAGGCACTGAAGCTTTCTTT
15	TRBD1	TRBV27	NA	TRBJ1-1	CASSQDRRYGTEAFF	TGTGCCAGCAGTCAGGACAGGCGCTATGGAACTGAAGCTTTCTTT
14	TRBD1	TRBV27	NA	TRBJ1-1	CASRFTDRGPEAFF	TGTGCCAGCCGCTTTACGGACAGGGGTCCTGAAGCTTTCTTT
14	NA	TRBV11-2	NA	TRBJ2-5	CASSLGWAYETQYF	TGTGCCAGCAGCTTAGGTTGGGCCTACGAGACCCAGTACTTC
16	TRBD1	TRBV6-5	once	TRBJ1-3	CASSFGQGLSGNTIYF	TGTGCCAGCAGTTTCGGACAGGGCCTCTCTGGAAACACCATATATTTT
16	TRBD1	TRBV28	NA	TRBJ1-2	CASSSNTGQGAYGYTF	TGTGCCAGCAGTTCCAATACGGGACAGGGGGCTTATGGCTACACCTTC
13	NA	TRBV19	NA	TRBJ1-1	CASRQGGNTEAFF	TGTGCCAGTAGGCAAGGGGGGAACACTGAAGCTTTCTTT
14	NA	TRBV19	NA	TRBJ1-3	CASSKGFTGNTIYF	TGTGCCAGTAGTAAGGGGTTCACTGGAAACACCATATATTTT
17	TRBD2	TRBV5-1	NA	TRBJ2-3	CASSLQTSGRGADTQYF	TGCGCCAGCAGCTTGCAGACTAGCGGGAGGGGGGCAGATACGCAGTATTTT
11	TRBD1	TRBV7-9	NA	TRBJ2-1	CASSLEGALIF	TGTGCCAGCAGCTTAGAGGGGGCGCTTATCTTC
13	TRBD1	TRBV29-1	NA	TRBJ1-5	CSVGQAVNQPQHF	TGCAGCGTCGGACAGGCGGTGAATCAGCCCCAGCATTTT
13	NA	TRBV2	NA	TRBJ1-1	CASTTKQGTEAFF	TGTGCCAGTACAACTAAACAGGGCACTGAAGCTTTCTTT
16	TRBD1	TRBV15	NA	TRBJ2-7	CATSPHWDRGLYEQYF	TGTGCCACCAGCCCTCACTGGGACAGGGGTCTCTACGAGCAGTACTTC
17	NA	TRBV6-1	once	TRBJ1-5	CASSEWGGVTGNQPQHF	TGTGCCAGCAGTGAATGGGGGGGAGTGACGGGCAATCAGCCCCAGCATTTT
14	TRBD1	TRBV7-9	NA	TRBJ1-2	CASSLDRGGYGYTF	TGTGCCAGCAGCTTGGACAGGGGTGGCTATGGCTACACCTTC
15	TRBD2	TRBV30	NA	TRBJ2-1	CAWSYRLAGTNEQFF	TGTGCCTGGAGCTATCGGCTAGCGGGGACCAATGAGCAGTTCTTC
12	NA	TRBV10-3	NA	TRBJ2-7	CAISRDIYEQYF	TGTGCCATCAGCCGGGACATCTACGAGCAGTACTTC
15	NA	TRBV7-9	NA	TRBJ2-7	CASSRPGAAGYEQYF	TGTGCCAGCAGCCGTCCAGGGGCCGCGGGCTACGAGCAGTACTTC
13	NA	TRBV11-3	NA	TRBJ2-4	CASSATAGNIQYF	TGTGCCAGCAGCGCGACGGCAGGGAACATTCAGTACTTC
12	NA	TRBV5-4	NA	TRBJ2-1	CASSYDWNEQFF	TGTGCCAGCAGCTACGACTGGAATGAGCAGTTCTTC
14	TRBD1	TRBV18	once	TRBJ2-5	CASSPGQGIVTQYF	TGTGCCAGCTCACCGGGACAGGGGATTGTGACCCAGTACTTC
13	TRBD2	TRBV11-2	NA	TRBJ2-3	CASSFGGEDTQYF	TGTGCCAGCAGCTTCGGGGGGGAAGATACGCAGTATTTT
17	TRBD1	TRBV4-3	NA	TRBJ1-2	CASSQNLGQAQSYGYTF	TGCGCCAGCAGCCAAAACCTTGGACAGGCTCAATCCTATGGCTACACCTTC
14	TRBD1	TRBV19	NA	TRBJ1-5	CASSIYAGGQPQHF	TGTGCCAGTAGTATATATGCAGGGGGTCAGCCCCAGCATTTT
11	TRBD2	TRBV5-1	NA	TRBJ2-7	CASRGGYEQYF	TGCGCCAGCAGGGGGGGGTACGAGCAGTACTTC
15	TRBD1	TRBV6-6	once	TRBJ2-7	CASSESRDSSYEQYF	TGTGCCAGCAGCGAATCCCGGGACAGCTCCTACGAGCAGTACTTC
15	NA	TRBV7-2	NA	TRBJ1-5	CASSERGNRDQPQHF	TGTGCCAGCAGCGAAAGGGGGAACAGGGACCAGCCCCAGCATTTT
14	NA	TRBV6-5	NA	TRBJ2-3	CASRRRLEKDTQYF	TGTGCCAGCAGGAGGAGGCTAGAAAAAGATACGCAGTATTTT
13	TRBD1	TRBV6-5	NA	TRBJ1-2	CASSLRQGDGYTF	TGTGCCAGCAGTCTTAGACAGGGGGATGGCTACACCTTC
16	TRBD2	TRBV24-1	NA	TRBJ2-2	CATSGATSGRTGELFF	TGTGCCACCAGTGGGGCTACTAGCGGGAGGACCGGGGAGCTGTTTTTT
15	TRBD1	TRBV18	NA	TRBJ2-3	CASSPGTGVTDTQYF	TGTGCCAGCTCACCCGGGACAGGGGTCACAGATACGCAGTATTTT
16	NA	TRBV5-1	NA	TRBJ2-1	CASSLISGTSYNEQFF	TGCGCCAGCAGCTTGATCAGCGGAACCTCCTACAATGAGCAGTTCTTC
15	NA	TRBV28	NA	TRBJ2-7	CASSLRGASTYEQYF	TGTGCCAGCAGTTTACGGGGGGCAAGCACCTACGAGCAGTACTTC
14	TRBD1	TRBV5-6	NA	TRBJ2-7	CASSKRDRVREQYF	TGTGCCAGCAGCAAAAGGGACAGGGTGAGGGAGCAGTACTTC
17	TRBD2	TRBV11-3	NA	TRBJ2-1	CASTRGLAARPYNEQFF	TGTGCCAGCACCCGGGGACTAGCGGCACGTCCCTACAATGAGCAGTTCTTC